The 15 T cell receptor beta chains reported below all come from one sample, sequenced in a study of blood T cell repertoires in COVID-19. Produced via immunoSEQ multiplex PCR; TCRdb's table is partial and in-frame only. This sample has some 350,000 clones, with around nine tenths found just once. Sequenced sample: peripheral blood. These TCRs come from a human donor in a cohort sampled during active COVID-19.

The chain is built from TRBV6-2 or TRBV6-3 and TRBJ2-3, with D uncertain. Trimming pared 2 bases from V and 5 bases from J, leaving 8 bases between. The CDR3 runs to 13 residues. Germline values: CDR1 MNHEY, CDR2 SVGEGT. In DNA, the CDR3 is TGTGCCAGCAGTTACCGTGTAGTAGATACGCAGTATTTT. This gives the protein CASSYRVVDTQYF.

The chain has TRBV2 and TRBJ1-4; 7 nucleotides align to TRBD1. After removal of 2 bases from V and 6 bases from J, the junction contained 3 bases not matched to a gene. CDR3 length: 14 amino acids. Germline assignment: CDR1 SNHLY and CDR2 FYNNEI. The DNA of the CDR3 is TGTGCCAGCAGTGAATACAGGGGCCATGAAAAACTGTTTTTT. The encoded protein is CASSEYRGHEKLFF.

CDR3 loop: CSARTGWLDNQPQHF. The CDR3 coding sequence is TGCAGCGCCCGGACAGGGTGGCTCGACAATCAGCCCCAGCATTTT. This chain joins TRBV29-1 and TRBJ1-5; 8 bases fit TRBD1. Losses at the gene ends were 7 bases for V and 3 bases for J; bases not matched to a gene: 11. Germline assignment: CDR1 SQVTM and CDR2 ANQGSEA. CDR3 length: 15 amino acids.

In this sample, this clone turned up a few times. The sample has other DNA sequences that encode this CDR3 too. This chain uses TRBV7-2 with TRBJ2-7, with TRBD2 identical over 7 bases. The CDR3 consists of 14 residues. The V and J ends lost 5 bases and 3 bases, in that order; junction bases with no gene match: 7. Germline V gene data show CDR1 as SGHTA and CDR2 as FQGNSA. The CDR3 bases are TGTGCCAGCAGCCCCTCGGGCGGGGGCTACGAGCAGTACTTC. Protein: CASSPSGGGYEQYF.

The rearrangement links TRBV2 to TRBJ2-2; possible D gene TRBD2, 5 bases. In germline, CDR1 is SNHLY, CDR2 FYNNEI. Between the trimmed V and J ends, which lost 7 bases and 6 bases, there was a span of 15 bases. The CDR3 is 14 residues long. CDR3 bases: TGTGCCAGCACCGCCGGCGGGCTCGCCGGGGAGCTGTTTTTT. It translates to CASTAGGLAGELFF.

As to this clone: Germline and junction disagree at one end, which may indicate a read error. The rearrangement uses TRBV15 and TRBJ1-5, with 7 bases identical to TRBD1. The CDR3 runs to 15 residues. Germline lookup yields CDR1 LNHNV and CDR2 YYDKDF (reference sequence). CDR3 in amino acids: CATSRDRASNQPQHF. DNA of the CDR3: TGTGCCACCAGTAGAGACAGGGCCAGCAATCAGCCCCAGCATTTT.

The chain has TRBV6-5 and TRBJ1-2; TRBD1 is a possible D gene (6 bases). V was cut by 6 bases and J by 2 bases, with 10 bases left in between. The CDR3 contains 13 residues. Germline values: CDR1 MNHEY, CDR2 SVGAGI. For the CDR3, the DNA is TGTGCCAGCAGGCCCACAGGGAACTATGGCTACACCTTC. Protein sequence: CASRPTGNYGYTF.

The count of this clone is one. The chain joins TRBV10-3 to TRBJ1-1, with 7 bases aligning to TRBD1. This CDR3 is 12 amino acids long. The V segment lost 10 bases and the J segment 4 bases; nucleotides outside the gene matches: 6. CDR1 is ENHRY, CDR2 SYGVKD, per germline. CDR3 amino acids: CASGQVSTEAFF. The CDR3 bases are TGTGCCAGCGGACAGGTTAGCACTGAAGCTTTCTTT.

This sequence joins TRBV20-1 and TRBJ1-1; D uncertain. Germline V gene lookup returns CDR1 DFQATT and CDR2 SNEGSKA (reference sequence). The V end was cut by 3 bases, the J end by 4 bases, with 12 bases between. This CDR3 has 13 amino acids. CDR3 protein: CSASGPGITEAFF. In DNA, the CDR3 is TGCAGTGCTAGTGGGCCGGGTATCACTGAAGCTTTCTTT.

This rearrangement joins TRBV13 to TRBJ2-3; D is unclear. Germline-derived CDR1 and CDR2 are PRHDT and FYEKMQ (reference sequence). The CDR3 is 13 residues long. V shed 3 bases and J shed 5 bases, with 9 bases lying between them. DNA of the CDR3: TGTGCCAGCAGCTTCGGTCTCGGAGATACGCAGTATTTT. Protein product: CASSFGLGDTQYF.

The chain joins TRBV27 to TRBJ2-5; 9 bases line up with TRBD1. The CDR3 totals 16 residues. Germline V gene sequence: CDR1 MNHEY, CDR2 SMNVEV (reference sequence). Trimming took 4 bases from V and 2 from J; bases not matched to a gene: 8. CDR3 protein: CASSSNRGRRQETQYF. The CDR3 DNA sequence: TGTGCCAGCAGTTCGAACAGGGGGCGAAGACAAGAGACCCAGTACTTC.

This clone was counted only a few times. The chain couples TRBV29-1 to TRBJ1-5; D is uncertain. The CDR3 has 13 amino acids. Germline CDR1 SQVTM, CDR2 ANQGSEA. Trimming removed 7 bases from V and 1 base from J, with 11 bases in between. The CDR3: CSGCRGSNQPQHF. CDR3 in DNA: TGCAGCGGGTGCCGGGGAAGCAATCAGCCCCAGCATTTT.

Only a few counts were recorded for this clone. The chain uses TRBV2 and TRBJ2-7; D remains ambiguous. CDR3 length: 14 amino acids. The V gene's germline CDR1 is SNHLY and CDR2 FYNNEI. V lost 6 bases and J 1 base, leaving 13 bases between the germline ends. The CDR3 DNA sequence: TGTGCCAGCAGAATAATCTCAGAATCCTACGAGCAGTACTTC. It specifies CASRIISESYEQYF.

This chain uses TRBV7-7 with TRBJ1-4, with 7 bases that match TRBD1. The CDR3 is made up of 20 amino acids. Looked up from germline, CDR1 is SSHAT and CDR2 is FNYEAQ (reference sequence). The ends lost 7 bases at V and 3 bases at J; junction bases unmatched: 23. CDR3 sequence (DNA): TGTGCCAGCACCATAACCCTCTCGGACAACGAGCAGGGGGCTAATGAAAAACTGTTTTTT. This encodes CASTITLSDNEQGANEKLFF.

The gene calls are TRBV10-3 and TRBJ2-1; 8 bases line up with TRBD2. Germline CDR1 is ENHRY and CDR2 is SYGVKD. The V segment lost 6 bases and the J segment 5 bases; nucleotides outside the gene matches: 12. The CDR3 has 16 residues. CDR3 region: CAIRRASGRGDNEQFF. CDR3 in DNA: TGTGCCATCAGGAGGGCTAGCGGGCGCGGCGACAATGAGCAGTTCTTC.